There are a few counts of the clone carrying this T cell receptor (beta chain). Its antigen remains unidentified. Treatment here: roughly 11-day PBMC culture with coronavirus spike peptide pools or control peptides (ViraFEST assay). The data stem from a study of vaccination and CD4 T cells after COVID-19. Study-wide context: Median time from second vaccine dose to sampling was less than 85 days (14 to 241).

Oncomine TCR Beta short-read sequencing was applied to DNA from cultured CD4+ T cells. One entry per CDR3 protein, called by TCRdb with MiXCR from the PCR reads. Of about 20,000 distinct CDR3 sequences in the sample, around 45% were seen once. J was trimmed by 4 bases and V by 3 bases; bases with no gene match: 0. Germline lookup yields CDR1 GTSNPN and CDR2 SVGIG (reference sequence). The CDR3 runs 13 residues. The receptor was isolated from a human donor who had recovered from COVID-19. V is TRBV30 and J is TRBJ1-6; 7 positions agree with TRBD1. Input material: CD4+ T cells from blood, cultured in vitro. The CDR3 here is CAWRQGYNSPLHF. CDR3 sequence (DNA): TGTGCCTGGAGACAGGGGTATAATTCACCCCTCCACTTT.